Listed below are T cell receptor beta chains from one sample, sequenced in a study of PD-1 blockade in classical Hodgkin lymphoma. Data came from immunoSEQ multiplex PCR; TCRdb stores just in-frame clones and leaves some out. Of about 14,000 clones listed, roughly nine tenths are singletons. The specimen was CD8+ T cells from blood. These receptors were obtained from a human donor with classical Hodgkin lymphoma. CDR3s include the opening cysteine and the closing phenylalanine or tryptophan. Fields, in order: clone size, V gene, J gene, D gene, CDR3 DNA, CDR3 protein. A D gene is named only where the DNA matches it firmly. A row's size may be missing; if present it is once, few, many or a size class.

.,TRBV7-2,TRBJ2-5,TRBD2,TGTGCCAGCAGCTCCCCCGGACTAGCGGGATTAGAGACCCAGTACTTC,CASSSPGLAGLETQYF
.,TRBV27,TRBJ2-7,.,TGTGCCAGCAGTCCCCTAAGATTCCCCTACGAGCAGTACTTC,CASSPLRFPYEQYF
.,TRBV7-9,TRBJ2-7,.,TGTGCCAGCAGCCCTGACTTGGGCCAAAGCTACGAGCAGTACTTC,CASSPDLGQSYEQYF
.,TRBV25-1,TRBJ2-3,.,TGTGCCAGCGATTTCAGGACAGATACGCAGTATTTT,CASDFRTDTQYF
.,TRBV28,TRBJ1-1,.,TGTGCCAGCAGTTTATCTGGCCGACGGGTGAACACTGAAGCTTTCTTT,CASSLSGRRVNTEAFF
.,TRBV4-1,TRBJ2-5,.,TGCGCCAGCAGCCCGAGGTGGGCAGCCTACCAAGAGACCCAGTACTTC,CASSPRWAAYQETQYF
.,TRBV30,TRBJ1-2,TRBD1,TGTGCCTGGAGTGTAGTGCAGGGGGTGGAAGGCTACACCTTC,CAWSVVQGVEGYTF
.,TRBV29-1,TRBJ2-7,.,TGCAGCGTCGCTGGACATGAAGGGGCCTACGAGCAGTACTTC,CSVAGHEGAYEQYF
once,TRBV11-2,TRBJ2-5,TRBD1,TGTGCCAGCAGCTTGGGGCAGGGGGCTGGAGAGACCCAGTACTTC,CASSLGQGAGETQYF
.,TRBV4-1,TRBJ1-5,.,TGCGCCAGCAGCCAACGGGACAGCAATCAGCCCCAGCATTTT,CASSQRDSNQPQHF
.,TRBV28,TRBJ2-7,TRBD1,TGTGCCAGCAGTTTCGACGGGACAGGGGACCTCTACGAGCAGTACTTC,CASSFDGTGDLYEQYF
.,TRBV27,TRBJ2-1,TRBD2,TGTGCCAGCAGTTATTACGCGGGAGGCAATGAGCAGTTCTTC,CASSYYAGGNEQFF
.,TRBV27,TRBJ2-7,TRBD1,TGTGCCAGCAGTTTATCTGCAGGGGGCTACGAGCAGTACTTC,CASSLSAGGYEQYF
.,TRBV19,TRBJ1-1,.,TGTGCCAGTAGTTCTCATGAAGCTTTCTTT,CASSSHEAFF
.,TRBV9,TRBJ1-5,.,TGTGCCAGCAGCGTAGGCGGCAGGGGAGATCAGCCCCAGCATTTT,CASSVGGRGDQPQHF
.,TRBV7-8,TRBJ2-7,TRBD2,TGTGCCAGCAGCTCCCGGCGGGGGGGCTACGAGCAGTACTTC,CASSSRRGGYEQYF
.,TRBV6-1,TRBJ2-3,TRBD2,TGTGCCAGCAGTCCTCTAGCGGGAAGCACAGATACGCAGTATTTT,CASSPLAGSTDTQYF
.,TRBV6-5,TRBJ2-1,TRBD1,TGTGCCAGCAGTTACTCGACAGGGGCGCCGGACAATGAGCAGTTCTTC,CASSYSTGAPDNEQFF
.,TRBV27,TRBJ1-1,.,TGTGCCAGCAGTTTTAGGGGCACTGAAGCTTTCTTT,CASSFRGTEAFF
.,TRBV10-1,TRBJ2-5,.,TGCGCCAGCAGCCTCGGAGCCGGGGGGCCTCAAGAGACCCAGTACTTC,CASSLGAGGPQETQYF
.,TRBV28,TRBJ1-2,.,TGTGCCAGCACCACCCATGATTCGACAGACCCTAACTATGGCTACACCTTC,CASTTHDSTDPNYGYTF
.,TRBV9,TRBJ2-1,.,TGTGCCAGCAGCGCGACTAGATACAATGAGCAGTTCTTC,CASSATRYNEQFF
.,TRBV19,TRBJ1-5,.,TGTGCCAGTAGTACAAACGCAGGGTATCAGCCCCAGCATTTT,CASSTNAGYQPQHF
.,TRBV28,TRBJ2-1,TRBD2,TGTGCCAGCAGTTCCCCCCGAGCGGGAGCATCCAATGAGCAGTTCTTC,CASSSPRAGASNEQFF
.,TRBV21-1,TRBJ1-5,.,TGTGCCAGCAGCAAGGGGGCCACCAGTGTGATAGAAGTTAATGTCAATCAGCCCCAGCATTTT,CASSKGATSVIEVNVNQPQHF
.,TRBV18,TRBJ1-2,.,TGTGCCAGCTCACCATGGACAGCAAACTATGGCTACACCTTC,CASSPWTANYGYTF
.,TRBV2,TRBJ1-1,.,TGTGCCAGCGGCCACATGAACACTGAAGCTTTCTTT,CASGHMNTEAFF
.,TRBV19,TRBJ1-1,TRBD1,TGTGCCAGTAGCCTGACCAGAGGACAGGGCGACACTGAAGCTTTCTTT,CASSLTRGQGDTEAFF
.,TRBV7-9,TRBJ2-7,TRBD1,TGTGCCAGCAGCTTAGCGGGACAGGGGCTCTACGAGCAGTACTTC,CASSLAGQGLYEQYF
.,TRBV27,TRBJ2-1,.,TGTGCCAGCAGCACCGCTATTGGCCCCTTGGGGGGTATTAACAATGAGCAGTTCTTC,CASSTAIGPLGGINNEQFF
.,TRBV7-9,TRBJ1-4,.,TGTGCCAGCAGCCCTCAGGGGAGGAATGAAAAACTGTTTTTT,CASSPQGRNEKLFF
.,TRBV29-1,TRBJ2-1,TRBD2,TGCAGCGTTGAATTAGGCCTAGCGGGAGTAAGGGGCAATGAGCAGTTCTTC,CSVELGLAGVRGNEQFF
once,TRBV6-5,TRBJ2-5,TRBD2,TGTGCCAGCAGTTCCGGACTAGCATCGGGTGAGACCCAGTACTTC,CASSSGLASGETQYF
.,TRBV4-2,TRBJ1-2,TRBD1,TGTGCCAGCAGCTCCGGGACAGGGTATTCCCCTGACTATGGCTACACCTTC,CASSSGTGYSPDYGYTF
.,TRBV7-2,TRBJ2-1,.,TGTGCCAGCAGCTTACCACATTACACCTACAATGAGCAGTTCTTC,CASSLPHYTYNEQFF
.,TRBV7-9,TRBJ1-6,.,TGTGCCAGCAGCTTCGGGCAGCCCTTCAATTCACCCCTCCACTTT,CASSFGQPFNSPLHF
once,TRBV20-1,TRBJ2-7,.,TGCAGTGCTCTAGGGGCGGCCGAGCAGTACTTC,CSALGAAEQYF
few,TRBV7-9,TRBJ1-4,.,TGTGCCAGCAGCTTTGGGGGGGAAAAACTGTTTTTT,CASSFGGEKLFF
.,TRBV18,TRBJ1-1,TRBD1,TGTGCCAGCTCACCCCCACAGGGGGGTCGCACTGAAGCTTTCTTT,CASSPPQGGRTEAFF
.,TRBV29-1,TRBJ2-1,TRBD2,TGCAGCGCGGACGGTAGCGGGCCTTACAATGAGCAGTTCTTC,CSADGSGPYNEQFF
.,TRBV2,TRBJ2-7,.,TGTGCCAGCAGCCGAAGGGTGGAGGGACCCTACGAGCAGTACTTC,CASSRRVEGPYEQYF
.,TRBV6-5,TRBJ2-6,.,TGTGCCAGCAGTTACTCCTACACTGGGGCCAACGTCCTGACTTTC,CASSYSYTGANVLTF
.,TRBV11-2,TRBJ2-3,TRBD1,TGTGCCAGCAGCCTCCGTGTCCAGGGGGCCTTATTTCCCACAGATACGCAGTATTTT,CASSLRVQGALFPTDTQYF
.,TRBV5-1,TRBJ2-3,.,TGCGCCAGCAGCCGCACTACCCCAGATACGCAGTATTTT,CASSRTTPDTQYF
.,TRBV18,TRBJ2-5,.,TGTGCCAGCTCACCAATCGCAGGTTGGACCCAGTACTTC,CASSPIAGWTQYF
.,TRBV6-1,TRBJ2-3,.,TGTGCCAGCAGTGAAGCCCGGGACGCCGGAGATACGCAGTATTTT,CASSEARDAGDTQYF
.,TRBV7-9,TRBJ1-1,TRBD1,TGTGCCAGCAGCCCTGCCGACAGGGAGGGCACTGAAGCTTTCTTT,CASSPADREGTEAFF
.,TRBV9,TRBJ2-1,.,TGTGCCAGCAGCAATAGCGGTCTTACCTACAATGAGCAGTTCTTC,CASSNSGLTYNEQFF
.,TRBV27,TRBJ2-3,TRBD1,TGTGCCAGCAGCTCACCTTCGAGGGGGCGGGTCACAGATACGCAGTATTTT,CASSSPSRGRVTDTQYF
.,TRBV27,TRBJ1-2,.,TGTGCCAGTTCACCCCTGTCGGCGGGGAATGGCTACACCTTC,CASSPLSAGNGYTF
.,TRBV6-1,TRBJ2-5,TRBD1,TGTGCCAGCAGTGCCCCCGGGACAGGAGAAGAGACCCAGTACTTC,CASSAPGTGEETQYF
.,TRBV27,TRBJ2-3,.,TGTGCCAGCAGTGGGGGCCCGGCGGGCACAGATACGCAGTATTTT,CASSGGPAGTDTQYF
.,TRBV7-6,TRBJ2-7,.,TGTGCCAGCAGCGGGGACGGGGCCTACGAGCAGTACTTC,CASSGDGAYEQYF
.,TRBV9,TRBJ2-3,.,TGTGCCAGCAGCACACTAGGTCGGAGCACAGATACGCAGTATTTT,CASSTLGRSTDTQYF
.,TRBV28,TRBJ1-5,TRBD1,TGTGCCAGCAGTTTACCTCCAGCCGGACAGGGAACTAATAGCAATCAGCCCCAGCATTTT,CASSLPPAGQGTNSNQPQHF